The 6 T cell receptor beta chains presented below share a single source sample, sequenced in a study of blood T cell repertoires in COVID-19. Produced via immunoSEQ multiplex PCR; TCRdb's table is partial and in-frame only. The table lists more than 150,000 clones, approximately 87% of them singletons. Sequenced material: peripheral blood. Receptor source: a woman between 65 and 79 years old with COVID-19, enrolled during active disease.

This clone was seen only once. This CDR3 is CASTPTSGSNYEQFF. Written as DNA, the CDR3 is TGTGCCAGCACCCCGACTAGCGGGAGTAACTATGAGCAGTTCTTC. V gene TRBV9 combines with J gene TRBJ2-1; 12 bases are shared with TRBD2. The CDR3 loop spans 15 amino acids. V lost 6 bases and J lost 8; bases outside the gene matches: 9. CDR1 is SGDLS and CDR2 is YYNGEE in the germline V gene. The full variable domain, its missing parts supplied by reference TRBV9 and TRBJ2-1, is DSGVTQTPKHLITATGQRVTLRCSPRSGDLSVYWYQQSLDQGLQFLIQYYNGEERAKGNILERFSAQQFPDLHSELNLSSLELGDSALYFCASTPTSGSNYEQFFGPGTRLTVL.

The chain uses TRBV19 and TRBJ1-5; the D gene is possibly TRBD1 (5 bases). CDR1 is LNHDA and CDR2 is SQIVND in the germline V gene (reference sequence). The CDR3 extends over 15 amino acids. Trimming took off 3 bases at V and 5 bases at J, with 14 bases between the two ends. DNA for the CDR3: TGTGCCAGTAGTATCATCGGGGGAATCGATCAGCCCCAGCATTTT. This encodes CASSIIGGIDQPQHF.

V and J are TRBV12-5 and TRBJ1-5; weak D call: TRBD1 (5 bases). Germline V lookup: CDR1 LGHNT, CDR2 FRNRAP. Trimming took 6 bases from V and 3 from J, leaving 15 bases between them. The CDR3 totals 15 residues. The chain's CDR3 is CASGLNRQVNQPQHF. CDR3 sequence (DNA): TGTGCTAGTGGCCTCAACAGGCAGGTCAATCAGCCCCAGCATTTT.

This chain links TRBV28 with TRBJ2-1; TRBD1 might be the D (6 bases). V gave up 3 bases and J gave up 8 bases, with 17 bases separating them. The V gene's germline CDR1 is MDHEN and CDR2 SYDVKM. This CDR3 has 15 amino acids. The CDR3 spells CASSFLSRGRHEQFF. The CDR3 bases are TGTGCCAGCAGTTTTCTATCCAGGGGAAGACATGAGCAGTTCTTC.

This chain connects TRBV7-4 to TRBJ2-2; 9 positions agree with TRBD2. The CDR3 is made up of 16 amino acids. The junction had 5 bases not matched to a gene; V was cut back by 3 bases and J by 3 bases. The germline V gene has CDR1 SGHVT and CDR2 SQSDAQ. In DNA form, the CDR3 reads TGTGCCAGCAGCTTCTCCATAGCGGGAGACACCGGGGAGCTGTTTTTT. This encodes CASSFSIAGDTGELFF.

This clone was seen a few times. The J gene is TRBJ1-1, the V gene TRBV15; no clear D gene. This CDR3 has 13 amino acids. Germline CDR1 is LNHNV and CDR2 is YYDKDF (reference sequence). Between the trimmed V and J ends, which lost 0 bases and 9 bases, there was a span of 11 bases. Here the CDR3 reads CATSREPVRKAFF. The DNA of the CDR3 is TGTGCCACCAGCAGAGAGCCCGTGCGAAAAGCTTTCTTT.